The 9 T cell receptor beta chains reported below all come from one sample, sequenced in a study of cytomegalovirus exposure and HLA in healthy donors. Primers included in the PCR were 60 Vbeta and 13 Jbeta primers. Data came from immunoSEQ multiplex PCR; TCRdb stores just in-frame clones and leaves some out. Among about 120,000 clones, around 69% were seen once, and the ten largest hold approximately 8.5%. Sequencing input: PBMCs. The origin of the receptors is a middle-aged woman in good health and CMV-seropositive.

CDR3 sequence reads: CASGGITNEKLFF. The CDR3 nucleotides read TGTGCCAGCGGGGGGATAACTAATGAAAAACTGTTTTTT. This chain links TRBV19 with TRBJ1-4, with a tentative D call TRBD1 (5 bases). Trimming took off 9 bases at V and 1 base at J, with 9 bases between the two ends. This CDR3 contains 13 residues. Germline V gene data show CDR1 as LNHDA and CDR2 as SQIVND (reference sequence).

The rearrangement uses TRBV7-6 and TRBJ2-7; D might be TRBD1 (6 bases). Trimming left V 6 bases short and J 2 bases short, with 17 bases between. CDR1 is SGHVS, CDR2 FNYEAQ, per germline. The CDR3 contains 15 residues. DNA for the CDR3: TGTGCCAGCAGTTACAGCAGGGGAAGTACCTACGAGCAGTACTTC. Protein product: CASSYSRGSTYEQYF. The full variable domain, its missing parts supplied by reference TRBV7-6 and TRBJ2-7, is GAGVSQSPRYKVTKRGQDVALRCDPISGHVSLYWYRQALGQGPEFLTYFNYEAQQDKSGLPNDRFSAERPEGSISTLTIQRTEQRDSAMYRCASSYSRGSTYEQYFGPGTRLTVT.

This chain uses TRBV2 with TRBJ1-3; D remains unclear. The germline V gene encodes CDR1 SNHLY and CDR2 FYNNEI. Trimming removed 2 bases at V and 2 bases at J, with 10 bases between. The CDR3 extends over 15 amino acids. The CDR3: CASSEFQRPGNTIYF. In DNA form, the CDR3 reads TGTGCCAGCAGTGAATTCCAGCGCCCTGGAAACACCATATATTTT.

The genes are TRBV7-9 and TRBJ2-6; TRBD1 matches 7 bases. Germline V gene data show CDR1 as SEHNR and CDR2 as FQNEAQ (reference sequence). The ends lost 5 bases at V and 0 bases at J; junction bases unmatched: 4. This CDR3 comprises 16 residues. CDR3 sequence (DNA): TGTGCCAGCAGCACTGGGACAGCCTCTGGGGCCAACGTCCTGACTTTC. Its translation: CASSTGTASGANVLTF.

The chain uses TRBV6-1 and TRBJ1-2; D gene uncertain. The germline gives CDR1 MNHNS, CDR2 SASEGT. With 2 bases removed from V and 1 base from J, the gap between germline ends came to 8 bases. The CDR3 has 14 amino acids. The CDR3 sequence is CASSERGINYGYTF. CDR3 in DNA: TGTGCCAGCAGTGAACGAGGGATTAACTATGGCTACACCTTC.

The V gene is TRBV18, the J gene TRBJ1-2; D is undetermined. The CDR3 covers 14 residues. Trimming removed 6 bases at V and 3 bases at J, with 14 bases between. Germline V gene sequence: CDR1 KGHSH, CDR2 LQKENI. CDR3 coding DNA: TGTGCCAGCTCCTTAGGCCAGAGGGACTATGGCTACACCTTC. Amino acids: CASSLGQRDYGYTF.

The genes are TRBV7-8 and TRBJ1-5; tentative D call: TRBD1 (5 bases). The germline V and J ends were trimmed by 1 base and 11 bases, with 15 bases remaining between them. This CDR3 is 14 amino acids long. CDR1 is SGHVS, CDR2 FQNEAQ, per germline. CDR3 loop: CASSLESHSGAQHF. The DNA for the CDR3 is TGTGCCAGCAGCTTAGAAAGCCACTCGGGGGCCCAGCATTTT.

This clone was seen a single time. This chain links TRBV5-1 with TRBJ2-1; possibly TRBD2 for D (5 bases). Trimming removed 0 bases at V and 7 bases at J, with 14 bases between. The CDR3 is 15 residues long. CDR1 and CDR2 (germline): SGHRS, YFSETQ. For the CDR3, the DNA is TGCGCCAGCAGCTTGGCCACGGACCGGAGGAATGAGCAGTTCTTC. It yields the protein CASSLATDRRNEQFF.

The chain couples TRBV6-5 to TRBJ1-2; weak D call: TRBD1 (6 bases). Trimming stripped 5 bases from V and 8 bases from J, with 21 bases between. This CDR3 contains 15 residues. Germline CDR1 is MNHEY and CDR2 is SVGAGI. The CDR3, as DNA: TGTGCCAGCAGTCCTGGGGGGGCACTCGACGGCGGCTACACCTTC. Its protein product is CASSPGGALDGGYTF.